A selection of T cell receptor beta chains follows, all from one sample in a study of graft-versus-host responses after intestinal transplantation. Some clones are missing from TCRdb's copy, which holds only in-frame ones; the method was immunoSEQ multiplex PCR. This sample has tens of thousands of clones, with 84% found just once. The antigens of these receptors remain unknown. The sequencing used unstimulated CD4+ T cells sorted from spleen or lymph node cells, collected before transplant. Every receptor here comes from a human donor who was the organ donor for an intestinal transplant. Each CDR3 is given with its conserved first and last residue. Fields, in order: clone size, V gene, CDR3 protein. Expanded clones get a size class; other rows say once, few or many, or leave the size out.

.	TRBV5-4	CASSLGLAGPQETQYF
.	TRBV30	CAWSEYPITGDGYTF
.	TRBV6-5	CASSYSIGELFF
.	TRBV5-4	CASRRTFGTGELFF
.	TRBV6-1	CASSAPKGGAINQPQHF
.	TRBV6-5	CASRPRNGQPQHF
.	TRBV29-1	CSVADRGHGNTIYF
.	TRBV5-1	CASNYLAGLNTGELFF
.	TRBV7-2	CASVASGANTGELFF
.	TRBV5-1	CASSKDRGDTEAFF
.	TRBV5-6	CASSYRQGSGYTF
.	TRBV7-2	CASSLLQGSSPLHF
.	TRBV7-3	CASSLGRFQETQYF
.	TRBV11-2	CASSYERLNEQFF
.	TRBV27	CASRRDRGPLHF
.	TRBV25-1	CASSEYSGQGNSPLHF
.	TRBV28	CASKRPGQGVQPQHF
.	TRBV7-2	CASSLEQGHYGYTF
.	TRBV18	CASSPGVAGETQYF
.	TRBV28	CASSGPGQGFNQPQHF
.	TRBV7-9	CASSIPGTSGGTQYF
once	TRBV7-9	CASSFGRTGELFRNQPQHF
.	TRBV6-1	CASSASPTGISNQPQHF
.	TRBV27	CASSPRRGLDSPLHF
once	TRBV2	CASSGLADNEQFF
.	TRBV19	CASRLIAGKNTGELFF
once	TRBV7-2	CATRGQMNTEAFF
.	TRBV2	CASIGDRVYGYTF
.	TRBV2	CASSEVIAQQPQHF
.	TRBV19	CASSILQGGSGNTIYF
.	TRBV28	CASSSLTGLYGYTF
.	TRBV2	CASNRQGRGGNTIYF
.	TRBV18	CASSPVPGLGTDTQYF
.	TRBV6-4	CASTAEEHGELFF
.	TRBV30	CAWSDGNYGYTF
.	TRBV5-1	CASSLEGRRVNLNTEAFF
.	TRBV28	CASRLGQVNYGYTF
.	TRBV18	CASSPTPRGQTEAFF
.	TRBV18	CASSPTGVTEAFF
.	TRBV5-6	CASSLGGLNFNEELFF
once	TRBV5-4	CASSLDLAGGRLQYF
.	TRBV27	CASSPWDRGETQYF
.	TRBV11-3	CASSSGDEQFF
.	TRBV19	CASSISQNSYNSPLHF
.	TRBV11-2	CASSLDRDRGQDGNTIYF
.	TRBV23-1	CASSQATDRPFSGNTIYF
.	TRBV6-5	CASSYSGQGTNTIYF
.	TRBV7-8	CASSTDRGLNQPQHF
few	TRBV4-1	CASSPQRGGYGYTF
.	TRBV28	CASQPQDNLRQPQHF
.	TRBV9	CASSAPTGAVANEKLFF
.	TRBV6-5	CATSGQPNGATEAFF
.	TRBV7-2	CASSLVWRTGLDNEQFF
.	TRBV5-1	CASSLSSDTQYF
.	TRBV11-2	CASSLTGGKDTGELFF
.	TRBV28	CASAGQNEQFF
.	TRBV19	CASSGTVNTGELFF